Listed here are 27 T cell receptor beta chains from one sample, sequenced in a study of Ad26.COV2.S vaccination and SARS-CoV-2 variants. The protocol was immunoSEQ multiplex PCR, while the TCRdb copy is restricted to in-frame clones and leaves out a portion. The data show 350,000 to 450,000 clones, around 87% seen once. The sample's treatment: around 19 received Ad26.COV2.S at low or high dose, single or two shots; several received placebo; per-sample allocation not given. Sampling occurred on day 63 after the first vaccine or placebo injection. The specimen comprised peripheral blood, sampled in a trial of Ad26.COV2.S vaccine versus placebo. These receptor sequences come from a person between 18 and 60 years old who received the Ad26.COV2.S COVID-19 vaccine or a placebo.

This sequence joins TRBV27 and TRBJ1-5; a possible D gene is TRBD1 (5 bases). The ends were cut back, 4 bases at V and 7 bases at J, with 14 bases in the middle. This CDR3 has 14 residues. Germline V CDR1 and CDR2: MNHEY, SMNVEV (reference sequence). The CDR3 bases are TGTGCCAGCAGTTCCGCAGGGAGTTGGCAGCCCCAGCATTTT. Protein product: CASSSAGSWQPQHF.

The rearrangement links TRBV6-2 or TRBV6-3 to TRBJ1-6, with 8 bases lining up with TRBD1. The CDR3 totals 19 residues. The junction had 14 bases not matched to a gene; V was cut back by 6 bases and J by 1 base. The V gene's germline CDR1 is MNHEY and CDR2 SVGEGT. CDR3 in DNA: TGTGCCAGCAGCTCGGACAGGGTGTTGAAATCGTCCTATAATTCACCCCTCCACTTT. This translates into CASSSDRVLKSSYNSPLHF.

The J gene is TRBJ2-7, the V gene TRBV4-1, with 12 bases lining up with TRBD2. The CDR3 extends over 17 amino acids. Germline V gene sequence: CDR1 MGHRA, CDR2 YSYEKL. After removal of 1 base from V and 4 bases from J, the junction contained 8 bases not matched to a gene. In DNA, the CDR3 is TGCGCCAGCAGCCAAGGGAGCCCTAGCGGGGGGGAATACGAGCAGTACTTC. This encodes CASSQGSPSGGEYEQYF.

The V call is TRBV7-2, the J call TRBJ1-1; 8 bases are shared with TRBD1. Looked up from germline, CDR1 is SGHTA and CDR2 is FQGNSA. Trimming took 3 bases from V and 5 from J; bases not matched to a gene: 8. The CDR3 runs 15 residues. CDR3 bases: TGTGCCAGCAGCTTCTATCAGGGGGCACGAACTGAAGCTTTCTTT. Amino acid sequence: CASSFYQGARTEAFF.

The count of this clone is one. The J gene is TRBJ2-3, the V gene TRBV6-1; D remains unclear. Trimming removed 2 bases at V and 1 base at J, with 10 bases between. CDR3 length: 15 residues. Germline V CDR1 and CDR2: MNHNS, SASEGT. The chain's CDR3 is CASSETPDRTDTQYF. The CDR3, as DNA: TGTGCCAGCAGTGAAACCCCGGACCGCACAGATACGCAGTATTTT.

The chain has TRBV5-6 and TRBJ2-2; maybe TRBD1 (5 bases). CDR3 length: 13 amino acids. V gave up 2 bases and J gave up 5 bases, with 7 bases separating them. Germline V gene lookup returns CDR1 SGHDT and CDR2 YYEEEE. CDR3 in amino acids: CASSFRVTGELFF. In DNA form, the CDR3 reads TGTGCCAGCAGCTTCAGGGTTACCGGGGAGCTGTTTTTT.

J is TRBJ2-7 and V is TRBV7-2; no clear D. Trimming pared 3 bases from V and 6 bases from J, leaving 15 bases between. CDR1 is SGHTA, CDR2 FQGNSA, per germline. The CDR3 is 14 amino acids. The CDR3 DNA reads as TGTGCCAGCAGCTTCGGCAGTTATCTTTCCGAGCAGTACTTC. This gives the protein CASSFGSYLSEQYF.

The chain carries TRBV3-1 (or the pseudogene TRBV3-2) and TRBJ2-7, with D possibly matching TRBD2 (5 bases). CDR3 length: 18 residues. Germline V gene lookup returns CDR1 LGHDT and CDR2 YNNKEL (reference sequence). With 1 base removed from V and 2 bases from J, the gap between germline ends came to 21 bases. CDR3 loop: CASSQVLPGLLGPYEQYF. The DNA for the CDR3 is TGTGCCAGCAGCCAAGTTTTACCCGGACTGCTGGGCCCCTACGAGCAGTACTTC.

This sequence joins TRBV6-2 or TRBV6-3 and TRBJ1-1; 9 nucleotides match TRBD1. The ends lost 0 bases at V and 5 bases at J; junction bases unmatched: 7. Germline V CDR1 and CDR2: MNHEY, SVGEGT. The CDR3 has 16 residues. The CDR3 DNA follows: TGTGCCAGCAGTTACTCTGGAAACAGGGGGCAAACTGAAGCTTTCTTT. Amino acids: CASSYSGNRGQTEAFF.

This clone was counted a few times. The rearrangement uses TRBV11-3 and TRBJ1-1; D call uncertain. Germline CDR1 and CDR2: SGHNT and YENEEA. Trimming cost V 2 bases and J 1 base, with 5 bases left between them. There are 13 residues in the CDR3. The CDR3 sequence is CASSLTQNTEAFF. The CDR3 nucleotides are TGTGCCAGCAGCTTAACGCAGAACACTGAAGCTTTCTTT.

V is TRBV12-5 and J is TRBJ1-5, with D maybe TRBD1 (6 bases). Germline V gene sequence: CDR1 LGHNT, CDR2 FRNRAP. The CDR3 length is 14 residues. V was trimmed by 6 bases and J by 3 bases, leaving 12 bases between them. DNA of the CDR3: TGTGCTAGTGGCCCTGGACAGTTCAATCAGCCCCAGCATTTT. Protein product: CASGPGQFNQPQHF.

This chain uses TRBV5-1 with TRBJ2-2; no definite D call. CDR3 length: 13 residues. Germline V lookup: CDR1 SGHRS, CDR2 YFSETQ. V lost 0 bases, J lost 4 bases, and 4 bases lay in between. The CDR3: CASSLATTGELFF. The CDR3 DNA sequence: TGCGCCAGCAGCTTGGCTACCACCGGGGAGCTGTTTTTT.

The rearrangement joins TRBV7-2 to TRBJ1-1; tentative D call: TRBD1 (6 bases). Per germline, CDR1 SGHTA and CDR2 FQGNSA. V shed 5 bases and J shed 7 bases, with 20 bases lying between them. The CDR3 runs 15 residues. CDR3 loop: CASSQRGGRFVEAFF. The CDR3 nucleotides are TGTGCCAGCAGCCAACGGGGGGGGCGGTTTGTTGAAGCTTTCTTT.

This clone was observed once. The V gene is TRBV7-3, the J gene TRBJ2-3; 7 bases map to TRBD2. Trimming removed 2 bases from V and 1 base from J; junction bases left unmatched: 3. Germline V gene lookup returns CDR1 SGHTA and CDR2 FQGTGA. The CDR3 runs 15 residues. CDR3 nucleotides: TGTGCCAGCAGCTTATCCGCGGGGGGCACAGATACGCAGTATTTT. This gives the protein CASSLSAGGTDTQYF.

The genes are TRBV7-9 and TRBJ2-7; D is unclear. Trimming removed 2 bases at V and 6 bases at J, with 17 bases between. CDR3 length equals 15 residues. Germline CDR1 reads SEHNR; CDR2 reads FQNEAQ (reference sequence). CDR3 nucleotides: TGTGCCAGCAGCTTAATTCGAAGGTCTCCCGGCGAGCAGTACTTC. Residues: CASSLIRRSPGEQYF.

The chain links TRBV30 to TRBJ1-2; D remains ambiguous. Germline V gene data show CDR1 as GTSNPN and CDR2 as SVGIG (reference sequence). CDR3 length: 13 residues. V was pared by 3 bases and J by 3 bases, with 11 bases between. CDR3 coding DNA: TGTGCCTGGAGCGACACTTCCTACTATGGCTACACCTTC. Translated, it gives CAWSDTSYYGYTF.

The rearrangement joins TRBV7-9 to TRBJ1-2, with 7 bases that match TRBD1. The germline gives CDR1 SEHNR, CDR2 FQNEAQ (reference sequence). This CDR3 comprises 14 residues. J lost 8 bases, V lost 3 bases, and 9 bases had no gene match. The CDR3 DNA follows: TGTGCCAGCAGCTTCAGGGGGAATCGGTGGGGCTACACCTTC. Amino acids: CASSFRGNRWGYTF.

This chain uses TRBV14 with TRBJ2-3, with TRBD2 as a possible D gene (5 bases). Trimming cost V 6 bases and J 6 bases, with 13 bases left between them. The germline V gene has CDR1 SGHDN and CDR2 FVKESK. CDR3 size: 13 residues. The CDR3 loop reads CASSRQEVDTQYF. CDR3 DNA sequence: TGTGCCAGCAGTCGCCAGGAGGTGGATACGCAGTATTTT.

V and J are TRBV27 and TRBJ1-6, with D possibly TRBD1 on 5 matching bases. The germline V gene has CDR1 MNHEY and CDR2 SMNVEV (reference sequence). The CDR3 spans 13 residues. The V and J ends lost 10 bases and 7 bases respectively, with 14 bases between them. CDR3 nucleotides: TGTGCCACCTCCCGGGACCTAAATTCACCCCTCCACTTT. Translating it yields CATSRDLNSPLHF.

Here the CDR3 DNA reads TGTGCCATGAGGAGCGGGGGGGCGGCAGATACGCAGTATTTT. Encoded protein: CAMRSGGAADTQYF. This rearrangement joins TRBV10-3 to TRBJ2-3; the match to TRBD2 covers 10 bases. Germline V gene lookup returns CDR1 ENHRY and CDR2 SYGVKD. This CDR3 is built from 14 residues. With 9 bases clipped from V and 4 bases from J, the junction kept 7 bases outside the gene matches.

The chain carries TRBV11-2 and TRBJ2-5, with a tentative D call TRBD2 (7 bases). This CDR3 is built from 17 residues. Germline V gene data show CDR1 as SGHAT and CDR2 as FQNNGV. Trimming pared 5 bases from V and 1 base from J, leaving 20 bases between. CDR3 in amino acids: CASSASHREGVQETQYF. DNA of the CDR3: TGTGCCAGCAGCGCCAGTCACAGGGAGGGGGTCCAAGAGACCCAGTACTTC.

This clone was seen a single time. The chain recombines TRBV27 with TRBJ1-1; 8 positions agree with TRBD1. With 6 bases clipped from V and 2 bases from J, the junction kept 5 bases outside the gene matches. The CDR3 runs 14 residues. Germline loops: CDR1 MNHEY, CDR2 SMNVEV (reference sequence). The CDR3 bases are TGTGCCAGCAGGACTACAGGGGGAAACACTGAAGCTTTCTTT. Residues: CASRTTGGNTEAFF.

The J gene is TRBJ2-7, the V gene TRBV25-1; D unresolved. The germline V gene encodes CDR1 MGHDK and CDR2 SYGVNS. The V end was cut by 6 bases, the J end by 0 bases, with 9 bases between. The CDR3 extends over 13 amino acids. CDR3 in amino acids: CASRGRASYEQYF. CDR3 in DNA: TGTGCCAGCAGGGGTCGGGCCTCCTACGAGCAGTACTTC.

There are a few counts of this clone. V is TRBV5-8 and J is TRBJ1-5; D is uncertain. The CDR3 loop spans 12 amino acids. The germline CDR1 and CDR2 sequences are SGHTS and YDEGEE. With 4 bases removed from V and 5 bases from J, the gap between germline ends came to 7 bases. CDR3 region: CASSREYQPQHF. The CDR3 DNA follows: TGTGCCAGCAGCCGGGAGTATCAGCCCCAGCATTTT.

This chain joins TRBV7-3 and TRBJ2-7; no definite D call. Germline loops: CDR1 SGHTA, CDR2 FQGTGA. The CDR3 loop spans 14 amino acids. V shed 2 bases and J shed 2 bases, with 10 bases lying between them. The CDR3 DNA follows: TGTGCCAGCAGCTTAGCCGCAGGAGCCTACGAGCAGTACTTC. Protein product: CASSLAAGAYEQYF. Supplemented by reference TRBV7-3 and TRBJ2-7, the full variable domain reads GAGVSQTPSNKVTEKGKYVELRCDPISGHTALYWYRQSLGQGPEFLIYFQGTGAADDSGLPNDRFFAVRPEGSVSTLKIQRTERGDSAVYLCASSLAAGAYEQYFGPGTRLTVT.

The genes are TRBV12-3 or TRBV12-4 and TRBJ2-3; D gene ambiguous. The CDR3 spans 13 residues. Trimming cost V 2 bases and J 4 bases, with 7 bases left between them. CDR3 sequence: CASSLISADTQYF. CDR3 sequence (DNA): TGTGCCAGCAGTTTAATCAGCGCAGATACGCAGTATTTT.

This clone was seen only a few times. The chain is built from TRBV30 and TRBJ1-2; D unresolved. V shed 0 bases and J shed 5 bases, with 7 bases lying between them. The CDR3 loop spans 12 amino acids. Germline CDR1 GTSNPN, CDR2 SVGIG (reference sequence). CDR3 protein: CAWSVGQYGYTF. The CDR3 coding sequence is TGTGCCTGGAGTGTCGGGCAGTATGGCTACACCTTC.